This note documents a single T cell receptor (beta chain) sequence. The target antigen is unknown. This sample was included in a study of a mutant IDH1 vaccine in newly diagnosed glioma. This sample's time point: week 23, last vaccination. Topical imiquimod accompanied each vaccine dose, which consisted of 300 ug of mutant IDH1 20-mer peptide. Sequenced by immunoSEQ multiplex PCR; TCRdb stores in-frame clones only, minus some. The sample has about 65,000 clones; around 84% are singletons. Losses at the gene ends were 7 bases for V and 0 bases for J; bases not matched to a gene: 2. The CDR3 has 14 residues. Germline V gene lookup returns CDR1 LNHDA and CDR2 SQIVND (reference sequence).

The source was PBMCs, collected from a glioma patient whose treatment included an IDH1 peptide vaccine. The TCR comes from a man aged 25-45 years with glioma. The V and J genes are TRBV19 and TRBJ1-3, with 8 bases fitting TRBD1. The DNA for the CDR3 is TGTGCCAGTATCGACAGGGGCTCTGGAAACACCATATATTTT. Encoded protein: CASIDRGSGNTIYF. Variable domain in full (rest from reference TRBV19 and TRBJ1-3): DGGITQSPKYLFRKEGQNVTLSCEQNLNHDAMYWYRQDPGQGLRLIYYSQIVNDFQKGDIAEGYSVSREKKESFPLTVTSAQKNPTAFYLCASIDRGSGNTIYFGEGSWLTVV.